Reported below is one T cell receptor beta chain. TCRdb passed the RT-PCR reads through MiXCR, listing each CDR3 protein once. The sample has approximately 210,000 distinct CDR3 sequences; roughly 40% are singletons. This sample stems from a study of patients and donors after allogeneic stem cell transplantation. The V gene's germline CDR1 is LGHNA and CDR2 YSLEER. The CDR3 totals 16 residues. The V end lost 0 bases, the J end lost 5 bases, and 15 bases lay between the germline ends. The sequenced sample was blood, either unsorted or a sorted T cell fraction (not recorded which). The rearrangement joins TRBV4-3 to TRBJ2-3; D gene ambiguous. The sequence was collected from a human donor who was either an allogeneic HSCT recipient or a stem cell or donor lymphocyte infusion donor (not recorded which). It is not recorded whose cells these are; they may come from a transplant donor. The CDR3 nucleotides read TGCGCCAGCAGCCAAGATATGGTGCCGTATGTAGATACGCAGTATTTT. Translating gives CASSQDMVPYVDTQYF.